Following are 18 T cell receptor beta chains from one sample sequenced in a study of CD8+CD57+ T cells in acquired aplastic anemia. The use of genomic DNA as template underpinned the TCR beta VDJ and CDR3 profiling. TCRdb passed the reads through MiXCR, listing each CDR3 protein once. The table has 200,000 to 250,000 distinct CDR3 sequences, 34% seen once. Sequenced input: sorted CD4+, CD8+, or CD8+CD57+ T cells (not recorded which) from PBMCs. These receptors originate from a human donor in good health, serving as a control.

The sample holds many counts of this clonotype. The chain joins TRBV19 to TRBJ2-1, with TRBD1 as a possible D gene (6 bases). The germline gives CDR1 LNHDA, CDR2 SQIVND (reference sequence). The CDR3 runs to 15 residues. V was clipped by 9 bases and J by 4 bases, with 19 bases between them. The CDR3 loop is CASNKGAGDYNEQFF. The CDR3 nucleotides are TGTGCCAGCAACAAGGGAGCAGGGGATTACAATGAGCAGTTCTTC. Supplemented by reference TRBV19 and TRBJ2-1, the full variable domain reads DGGITQSPKYLFRKEGQNVTLSCEQNLNHDAMYWYRQDPGQGLRLIYYSQIVNDFQKGDIAEGYSVSREKKESFPLTVTSAQKNPTAFYLCASNKGAGDYNEQFFGPGTRLTVL.

This clonotype was seen repeatedly, ten times or more. The chain carries TRBV6-1 and TRBJ1-6; the D gene is possibly TRBD1 (5 bases). The germline V gene has CDR1 MNHNS and CDR2 SASEGT. The V and J ends lost 9 bases and 5 bases respectively, with 14 bases between them. The CDR3 loop spans 14 amino acids. The DNA for the CDR3 is TGTGCCAGTATGGGGGGGTCTGATAATTCACCCCTCCACTTT. Protein product: CASMGGSDNSPLHF.

This chain joins TRBV20-1 and TRBJ2-4, with D maybe TRBD2 (6 bases). This CDR3 has 16 residues. The germline V and J ends were trimmed by 1 base and 7 bases, with 20 bases remaining between them. Germline CDR1 reads DFQATT; CDR2 reads SNEGSKA (reference sequence). The DNA for the CDR3 is TGCAGTGCTAGAGGCTGGGCCTCGGGAGCCCTGAACATTCAGTACTTC. Its translation is CSARGWASGALNIQYF.

Notes on this clonotype: One end of the junction varies from germline; a read error may be responsible. This chain uses TRBV6-5 with TRBJ1-2; TRBD1 is a possible D gene (5 bases). Germline loops: CDR1 MNHEY, CDR2 SVGAGI. CDR3 length: 14 amino acids. For the CDR3, the DNA is TGTGCCAGCGGTTATTTCGGGGCGGGGTATGGCTACACCTTC. Its translation: CASGYFGAGYGYTF.

In its sample, this clonotype was seen many times. This chain joins TRBV12-3 or TRBV12-4 and TRBJ1-5; D is ambiguous. V dropped 8 bases and J dropped 2 bases, with 7 bases sitting between them. The CDR3 contains 12 residues. The CDR3 protein is CASRSRNQPQHF. Written as DNA, the CDR3 is TGTGCCAGCCGAAGTCGCAATCAGCCCCAGCATTTT.

Ten or more counts support this clonotype. The chain combines TRBV7-9 with TRBJ1-5, with a possible D match to TRBD1 (5 bases). Trimming took off 6 bases at V and 5 bases at J, with 14 bases between the two ends. The CDR3 covers 14 residues. Germline values: CDR1 SEHNR, CDR2 FQNEAQ (reference sequence). The CDR3 DNA reads as TGTGCCAGCAGTCGACAGTCGGCGGATCAGCCCCAGCATTTT. This encodes CASSRQSADQPQHF. The full variable domain, in which reference TRBV7-9 and TRBJ1-5 provide the parts outside the CDR3, is DTGVSQNPRHKITKRGQNVTFRCDPISEHNRLYWYRQTLGQGPEFLTYFQNEAQLEKSRLLSDRFSAERPKGSFSTLEIQRTEQGDSAMYLCASSRQSADQPQHFGDGTRLSIL.

This clonotype was seen at least ten times. The chain has TRBV25-1 and TRBJ1-3; no clear D gene. Per the germline V gene, CDR1 is MGHDK and CDR2 is SYGVNS. Trimming stripped 1 base from V and 3 bases from J, with 10 bases between. The CDR3 has 15 amino acids. The CDR3 loop is CASSESGFRGNTIYF. As DNA, the CDR3 is TGTGCCAGCAGTGAATCAGGATTCCGTGGAAACACCATATATTTT.

This clonotype was seen a handful of times. The chain uses TRBV2 and TRBJ2-3; D not resolved. Germline CDR1 and CDR2: SNHLY and FYNNEI. This CDR3 contains 12 residues. V lost 5 bases, J lost 9 bases, and 12 bases lay in between. The CDR3 loop reads CASSYGVGTQYF. CDR3 in DNA: TGTGCCAGCAGTTACGGAGTTGGGACGCAGTATTTT.

The genes are TRBV11-2 and TRBJ2-3; TRBD1 matches at 10 bases. The V and J ends lost 4 bases and 5 bases, in that order; junction bases with no gene match: 12. In germline, CDR1 is SGHAT, CDR2 FQNNGV. The length of the CDR3 is 17 residues. CDR3 region: CASSSSPGTGAGDTQYF. CDR3 nucleotides: TGTGCCAGCAGCTCTAGCCCCGGGACAGGGGCCGGAGATACGCAGTATTTT.

At least ten counts were recorded for this clonotype. One junction end does not reproduce the germline sequence, and a read error may be involved. The V call is TRBV2, the J call TRBJ1-1, with 8 bases identical to TRBD1. Germline CDR1 SNHLY, CDR2 FYNNEI. This CDR3 region has 11 residues. This chain's CDR3 is CASSETWTGRW. The CDR3 DNA reads TGTGCCAGCAGTGAAACGTGGACAGGGAGGTGG. Together with reference TRBV2 and TRBJ1-1, the CDR3 gives the full variable domain: EPEVTQTPSHQVTQMGQEVILRCVPISNHLYFYWYRQILGQKVEFLVSFYNNEISEKSEIFDDQFSVERPDGSNFTLKIRSTKLEDSAMYFCASSETWTGRWGQGTRLTVV.

The chain has TRBV10-3 and TRBJ1-2, with unresolved D. Between the trimmed V and J ends, which lost 2 bases and 7 bases, there was a span of 2 bases. CDR3 size: 10 residues. Germline V gives CDR1 ENHRY, CDR2 SYGVKD. The CDR3 is CAISEGGYTF. DNA for the CDR3: TGTGCCATCAGTGAGGGTGGCTACACCTTC.

To note about this clonotype: A much larger clone differs from this one at a single base, so this may be a read error. The chain combines TRBV6-1 with TRBJ1-2; D is possibly TRBD1 (6 bases). Germline V gene data show CDR1 as MNHNS and CDR2 as SASEGT. The CDR3 is 13 amino acids. CDR3 sequence: CASSPGTHYGYAF. DNA for the CDR3: TGTGCCAGCAGTCCCGGGACACACTATGGCTACGCCTTC.

This clonotype was observed many times. The chain joins TRBV5-4 to TRBJ2-7; D is perhaps TRBD1 (6 bases). CDR3 length equals 14 residues. V was trimmed by 3 bases and J by 2 bases, leaving 12 bases between them. In germline, CDR1 is SGHNT, CDR2 YYREEE (reference sequence). CDR3 sequence reads: CASSSIQGPYEQYF. Here the CDR3 DNA reads TGTGCCAGCAGCTCGATACAGGGCCCCTACGAGCAGTACTTC.

As for this clonotype: A much larger clone lies one base from this, so it may be a read error. The gene calls are TRBV11-2 and TRBJ2-1; D is tentatively TRBD1 or TRBD2 (5 bases each). The germline gives CDR1 SGHAT, CDR2 FQNNGV. This CDR3 is 15 amino acids long. This CDR3 is CAGSLVWGNYNEQFF. The CDR3 DNA reads TGTGCCGGCAGCTTAGTTTGGGGGAACTACAATGAGCAGTTCTTC.

Many counts were recorded for this clonotype. The V and J genes are TRBV19 and TRBJ1-2; weak D call: TRBD1 (6 bases). The CDR3 extends over 15 amino acids. Germline CDR1 LNHDA, CDR2 SQIVND (reference sequence). Trimming shortened V by 3 bases and J by 7 bases, and 18 bases separated the two germline ends. The CDR3 protein is CASSIGAPGVAGYTF. In DNA, the CDR3 is TGTGCCAGTAGTATCGGTGCACCAGGGGTGGCTGGCTACACCTTC.

V usage is TRBV5-5 and J usage is TRBJ1-2, with TRBD1 matching over 11 bases. Germline V gene lookup returns CDR1 SGHKS and CDR2 YYEKEE (reference sequence). J gave up 13 bases and V 1 base, and 12 bases lay outside the gene matches. CDR3 length equals 15 residues. In nucleotides, the CDR3 is TGTGCCAGCAGCTTGTATTCGGACAGGGGGCGCGTCTCCACCTTC. Translated, it gives CASSLYSDRGRVSTF. Full variable domain (missing parts from reference TRBV5-5 and TRBJ1-2): DAGVTQSPTHLIKTRGQQVTLRCSPISGHKSVSWYQQVLGQGPQFIFQYYEKEERGRGNFPDRFSARQFPNYSSELNVNALLLGDSALYLCASSLYSDRGRVSTFGSGTRLTVV.

This clonotype appeared many times. The rearrangement links TRBV7-9 to TRBJ2-3; the D gene could be TRBD1 or TRBD2 (5 bases each). Trimming removed 4 bases from V and 1 base from J, with 15 bases in between. CDR1 is SEHNR, CDR2 FQNEAQ, per germline (reference sequence). The CDR3 extends over 16 amino acids. CDR3 nucleotides: TGTGCCAGCAGCTCTAGGGGACCTGGCGGCACAGATACGCAGTATTTT. Its protein product is CASSSRGPGGTDTQYF.

The chain has TRBV5-1 and TRBJ1-4; possible D gene TRBD1, 5 bases. CDR1 and CDR2 (germline): SGHRS, YFSETQ. This CDR3 is 15 amino acids long. Trimming removed 0 bases from V and 7 bases from J, with 13 bases in between. The CDR3 sequence is CASSLDLGGGEKLFF. Here the CDR3 DNA reads TGCGCCAGCAGCTTGGATCTTGGGGGTGGTGAAAAACTGTTTTTT.